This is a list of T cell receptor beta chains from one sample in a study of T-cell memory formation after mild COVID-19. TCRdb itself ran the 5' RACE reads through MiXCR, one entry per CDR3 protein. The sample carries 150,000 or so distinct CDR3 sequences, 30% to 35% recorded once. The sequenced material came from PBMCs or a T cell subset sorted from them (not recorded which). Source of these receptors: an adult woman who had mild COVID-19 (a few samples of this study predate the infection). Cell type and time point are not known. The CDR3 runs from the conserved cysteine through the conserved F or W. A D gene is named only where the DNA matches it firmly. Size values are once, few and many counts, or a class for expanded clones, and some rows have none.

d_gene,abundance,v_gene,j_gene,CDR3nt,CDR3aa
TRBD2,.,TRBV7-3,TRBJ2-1,TGTGCCAGCAGCTTCCAACGGAAGCGGGAGAACGACAATGAGCAGTTCTTC,CASSFQRKRENDNEQFF
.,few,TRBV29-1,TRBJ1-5,TGCAGCGTTGGTGAGAATAGCAATCAGCCCCAGCATTTT,CSVGENSNQPQHF
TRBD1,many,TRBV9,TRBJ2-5,TGTGCCAGCAGCGTTGGGACAGTCCAAGAGACCCAGTACTTC,CASSVGTVQETQYF
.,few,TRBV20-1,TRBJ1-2,TGCAGTGCTGGTAACTATGGCTACACCTTC,CSAGNYGYTF
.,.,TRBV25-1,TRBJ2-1,TGTGCCAGCAGTGAATATAACAATGAGCAGTTCTTC,CASSEYNNEQFF
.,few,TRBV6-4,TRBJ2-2,TGTGCCAGCAGTGACCAGGTCTCCGGGGAGCTGTTTTTT,CASSDQVSGELFF
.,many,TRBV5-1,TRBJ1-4,TGCGCCAGCAGGACTGGAAGACAGTTTCTACCACCAACTAATGAAAAACTGTTTTTT,CASRTGRQFLPPTNEKLFF
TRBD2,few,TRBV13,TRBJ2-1,TGTGCCAGCAGCTTAGGACGCGGTGTAGCGGGAGAATATCTATCGAATGATGAGCAGTTCTTC,CASSLGRGVAGEYLSNDEQFF
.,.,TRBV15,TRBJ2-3,TGTGCCACCAGCCTCCTCCTCGGGGGACGGGGTACAGATACGCAGTATTTT,CATSLLLGGRGTDTQYF
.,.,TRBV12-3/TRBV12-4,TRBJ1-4,TGTGCCAGCAGGGGGGACACTCGGTATGAAAAACTGTTTTTT,CASRGDTRYEKLFF
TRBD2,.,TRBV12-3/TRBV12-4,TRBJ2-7,TGTGCCAGCAGCCCCGGGAGACTAGCGGGGACCTACGAGCAGTACTTC,CASSPGRLAGTYEQYF
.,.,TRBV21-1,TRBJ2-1,TGTGCCAGCAGCACCAAGGGACTAGCAATCCCAAATGAGCAGTTCTTC,CASSTKGLAIPNEQFF
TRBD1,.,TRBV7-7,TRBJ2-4,TGTGCCAGCAGCCAGGGACAGGGGGCTGGGGGAGCCAAAAACATTCAGTACTTC,CASSQGQGAGGAKNIQYF
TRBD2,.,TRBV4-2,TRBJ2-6,TGTGCCAGCAGCCAAGATCTGTCGAGCGGGGGTTACTCTGGGGCCAACGTCCTGACTTTC,CASSQDLSSGGYSGANVLTF
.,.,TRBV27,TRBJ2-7,TGTGCCAGCAGTTTTGCGACGGGCTACGAGCAGTACTTC,CASSFATGYEQYF
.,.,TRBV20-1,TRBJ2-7,TGCAGTGCTAACTCCCCGGGAGTATACGAGCAGTACTTC,CSANSPGVYEQYF
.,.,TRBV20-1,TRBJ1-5,TGCAGTGCTAGAGCCGAGTCCGACAGCACCGTCAATCAGCCCCAGCATTTT,CSARAESDSTVNQPQHF
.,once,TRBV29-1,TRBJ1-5,TGCAGCGCTAGGGACTCCCTGGATCAGCCCCAGCATTTT,CSARDSLDQPQHF
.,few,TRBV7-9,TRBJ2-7,TGTGCCAGCAGCGCCCGCGCGTTTCTAGGCGAGCAGTACTTC,CASSARAFLGEQYF
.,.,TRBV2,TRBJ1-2,TGTGCCAGCACAGAACAGAACTATGGCTACACCTTC,CASTEQNYGYTF
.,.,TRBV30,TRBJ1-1,TGTGCCTGGGGTTTGGGAGGGAACACTGAAGCTTTCTTT,CAWGLGGNTEAFF
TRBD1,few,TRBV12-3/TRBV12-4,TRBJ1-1,TGTGCCAGCATCATGGGACAGGGCATTACTGAAGCTTTCTTT,CASIMGQGITEAFF
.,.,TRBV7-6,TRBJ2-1,TGTGCCAGCAGCTTAGTGAACAGGGTTCACAATGAGCAGTTCTTC,CASSLVNRVHNEQFF
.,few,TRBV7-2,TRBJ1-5,TGTGCCAGCAGCTTAGATGTCAGGGCACGGGGGGCCCAGCATTTT,CASSLDVRARGAQHF
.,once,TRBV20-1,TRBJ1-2,TGCAGTGCTAGACACTTGGGGGGCGGCTACACCTTC,CSARHLGGGYTF
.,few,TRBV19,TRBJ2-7,TGTGCCAGTAGTATCGAAGGCCAGGGAAACGAGCAGTACTTC,CASSIEGQGNEQYF
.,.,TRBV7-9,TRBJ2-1,TGTGCCAGCAGCACGGCCGGGAAATACAATGAGCAGTTCTTC,CASSTAGKYNEQFF
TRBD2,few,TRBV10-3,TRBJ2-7,TGTGCCATCGCGACTAGCGGTTACGAGCAGTACTTC,CAIATSGYEQYF
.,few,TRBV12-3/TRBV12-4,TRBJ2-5,TGTGCCAGCAGTTTAACAATGGAGACCCAGTACTTC,CASSLTMETQYF
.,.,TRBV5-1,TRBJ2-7,TGCGCCAGCAGCTTGGTGGCCGGCACACCGCTTCGTTACGAGCAGTACTTC,CASSLVAGTPLRYEQYF
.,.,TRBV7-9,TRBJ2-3,TGTGCCAGCAGCTTAGCGGCTGCAGATACGCAGTATTTT,CASSLAAADTQYF
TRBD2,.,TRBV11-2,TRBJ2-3,TGTGCCAGCAGCTCGGGACTAGCGGGAGATACGCAGTATTTT,CASSSGLAGDTQYF
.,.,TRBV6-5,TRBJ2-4,TGTGCCAGCAGCCGGGGACATCTTCAGTACTTC,CASSRGHLQYF
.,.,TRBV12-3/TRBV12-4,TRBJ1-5,TGTGCCAGCAGTTTAAAGGGGAGACAGCCCCAGCATTTT,CASSLKGRQPQHF
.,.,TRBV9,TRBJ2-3,TGTGCCAGCAGCGTCGATTCAGGGGTGAGCACAGATACGCAGTATTTT,CASSVDSGVSTDTQYF
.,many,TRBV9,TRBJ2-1,TGTGCCAGCAGCGTAGGATTGCTCGGCGATGAGCAGTTCTTC,CASSVGLLGDEQFF
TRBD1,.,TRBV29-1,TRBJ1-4,TGCAGCGTTACCGGGACAGGGAAAGAGGATAATGAAAAACTGTTTTTT,CSVTGTGKEDNEKLFF
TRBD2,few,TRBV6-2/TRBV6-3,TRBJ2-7,TGTGCCAGCACCCGGACTAGCGGGGTCTCCTACGAGCAGTACTTC,CASTRTSGVSYEQYF
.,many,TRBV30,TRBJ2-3,TGTGCCTGGAGAAAAGCCCCGGGATACGCTGTAGATACGCAGTATTTT,CAWRKAPGYAVDTQYF
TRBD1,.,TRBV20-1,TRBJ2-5,TGCAGCATAGAGGACAGGGGCCAAGAGACCCAGTACTTC,CSIEDRGQETQYF
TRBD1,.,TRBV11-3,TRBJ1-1,TGTGCCAGCAGCTTAGGGGAGGACAGGGCCAACACTGAAGCTTTCTTT,CASSLGEDRANTEAFF
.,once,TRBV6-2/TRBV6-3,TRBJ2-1,TGTGCCAGCGCTCATTCGGTTTCCATGGGGATGAATGAGCAGTTCTTC,CASAHSVSMGMNEQFF
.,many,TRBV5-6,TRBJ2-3,TGTGCCAGCAGCTCGCCCCGGGCCACAGATACGCAGTATTTT,CASSSPRATDTQYF
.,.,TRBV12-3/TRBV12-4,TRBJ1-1,TGTGCCAGCAGCCCCCGGACAGCTAACACTGAAGCTTTCTTT,CASSPRTANTEAFF
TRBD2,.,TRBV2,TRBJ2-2,TGTGCCAGCCGTGAGCGGGGGGTCCCCGGGGAGCTGTTTTTT,CASRERGVPGELFF
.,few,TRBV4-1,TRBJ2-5,TGCGCCAGCAGCCTTCTTCCAGGTCCCCAAGAGACCCAGTACTTC,CASSLLPGPQETQYF
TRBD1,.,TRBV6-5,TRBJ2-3,TGTGCCAGCAGTTTCCGGGACAGGAGCACAGATACGCAGTATTTT,CASSFRDRSTDTQYF
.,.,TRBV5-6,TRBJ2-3,TGTGCCAGCAGCCTCTTCGGGAAAGAGGGGACAGATACGCAGTATTTT,CASSLFGKEGTDTQYF
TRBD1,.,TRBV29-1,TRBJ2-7,TGCAGCGTGCGCCCCGGGACAGGGTACGAGCAGTACTTC,CSVRPGTGYEQYF
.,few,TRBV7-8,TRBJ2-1,TGTGCCAGCAGCTGGGAGGGGGTCCCCAGATACAATGAGCAGTTCTTC,CASSWEGVPRYNEQFF
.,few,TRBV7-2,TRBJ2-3,TGTGCCAGCAGCTTTGCCACAGATACGCAGTATTTT,CASSFATDTQYF
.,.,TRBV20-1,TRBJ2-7,TGCAGTGCTAGAGCTGGGGGCATCTACGAGCAGTACTTC,CSARAGGIYEQYF